The source of this T cell receptor beta chain is a study of OX40 agonist ivuxolimab in advanced cancers. Between the trimmed V and J ends, which lost 4 bases and 5 bases, there was a span of 8 bases. From germline, CDR1 is MGHRA and CDR2 YSYEKL. CDR3 length: 12 amino acids. Study-wide points: Low normalized T-cell clonal expansion was also seen in some nonresponders.

In regard to this clone: What it recognizes is unknown.

The repertoire was sequenced with immunoSEQ multiplex PCR; TCRdb's copy has only in-frame clones and lacks some. The data contain 65,000 to 80,000 clones, 85% to 90% of them singletons. The chain recombines TRBV4-1 with TRBJ2-5; no definite D call. Specimen: CD4+ or CD8+ T cells sorted from blood, collected in a trial of the OX40 agonist ivuxolimab. The sequence came from an adult with an advanced solid tumor such as melanoma, head and neck, liver or kidney cancer. The CDR3 loop is CASSPPGETQYF. Here the CDR3 DNA reads TGCGCCAGCAGCCCTCCCGGGGAGACCCAGTACTTC.